The rows below give T cell receptor beta chains drawn from one sample of a study of graft-versus-host responses after intestinal transplantation. Sequenced by immunoSEQ multiplex PCR; TCRdb stores in-frame clones only, minus some. The table shows tens of thousands of clones, with approximately 40% occurring only once. Sequencing was performed on alloreactive CD8+ T cells from a mixed lymphocyte reaction culture, taken before transplantation. Receptor source: a human patient who was an organ donor for intestinal transplantation. CDR3s include the opening cysteine and the closing phenylalanine or tryptophan. The order of the fields is V gene, clone size, J gene, D gene, CDR3 DNA, CDR3 protein. D genes are given only for firm matches. Clone size is shown for a subset of rows, as once, few, many or a class of expanded clone.

v_gene: TRBV7-9; abundance: .; j_gene: TRBJ1-2; d_gene: .; CDR3nt: TGTGCCAGCAGCTTAGCGGGCAGCGCCCTTAACTATGGCTACACCTTC; CDR3aa: CASSLAGSALNYGYTF
v_gene: TRBV7-9; abundance: .; j_gene: TRBJ2-7; d_gene: .; CDR3nt: TGTGCCAGCAGCGCGTGGGGCCACGAGCAGTACTTC; CDR3aa: CASSAWGHEQYF
v_gene: TRBV30; abundance: .; j_gene: TRBJ2-2; d_gene: TRBD2; CDR3nt: TGTGCCTGGACGGGCAGCGGGAGGGCCGGGACCGGGGAGCTGTTTTTT; CDR3aa: CAWTGSGRAGTGELFF
v_gene: TRBV4-1; abundance: .; j_gene: TRBJ2-5; d_gene: TRBD2; CDR3nt: TGCGCCAGCAGCCAAGATGGACTAGCGGGAGTGGTGGAGACCCAGTACTTC; CDR3aa: CASSQDGLAGVVETQYF
v_gene: TRBV2; abundance: medium-sized; j_gene: TRBJ2-7; d_gene: TRBD2; CDR3nt: TGTGCCAGCAGATCCGGGACTAGCGACTCCTACGAGCAGTACTTC; CDR3aa: CASRSGTSDSYEQYF
v_gene: TRBV11-2; abundance: medium-sized; j_gene: TRBJ2-7; d_gene: TRBD2; CDR3nt: TGTGCCAGCAGCACCCCAGGCCCGGGAGGTGACTACGAGCAGTACTTC; CDR3aa: CASSTPGPGGDYEQYF
v_gene: TRBV7-6; abundance: .; j_gene: TRBJ1-1; d_gene: .; CDR3nt: TGTGCCAGCAGCTTAGGGGCAGATGCCATGAACACTGAAGCTTTCTTT; CDR3aa: CASSLGADAMNTEAFF
v_gene: TRBV10-1; abundance: .; j_gene: TRBJ2-2; d_gene: TRBD2; CDR3nt: TGCGCCAGCAGCGAGCTACCCTGGGGGGCTAGCGGGATCACCGGGGAGCTGTTTTTT; CDR3aa: CASSELPWGASGITGELFF
v_gene: TRBV5-5; abundance: .; j_gene: TRBJ1-5; d_gene: .; CDR3nt: TGTGCCAGCAGCTTGGGGGGACTTCTTAGCAATCAGCCCCAGCATTTT; CDR3aa: CASSLGGLLSNQPQHF
v_gene: TRBV5-1; abundance: few; j_gene: TRBJ2-2; d_gene: TRBD1; CDR3nt: TGCGCCAGCAGCTTGGGACAGGGGGTAGGGACCGGGGAGCTGTTTTTT; CDR3aa: CASSLGQGVGTGELFF
v_gene: TRBV11-1; abundance: .; j_gene: TRBJ2-7; d_gene: .; CDR3nt: TGTGCCAGCAGCTTAGCCCCTGCCTACGAGCAGTACTTC; CDR3aa: CASSLAPAYEQYF
v_gene: TRBV15; abundance: .; j_gene: TRBJ2-7; d_gene: .; CDR3nt: TGTGCCACCAGCACCCCGGCATCCTCCTACGAGCAGTACTTC; CDR3aa: CATSTPASSYEQYF
v_gene: TRBV11-2; abundance: few; j_gene: TRBJ2-5; d_gene: .; CDR3nt: TGTGCCACCCAAGAGACCCAGTACTTC; CDR3aa: CATQETQYF
v_gene: TRBV4-2; abundance: large; j_gene: TRBJ1-3; d_gene: .; CDR3nt: TGTGCCAGCAGCCAAGAACCTGTCTCTGGAAACACCATATATTTT; CDR3aa: CASSQEPVSGNTIYF
v_gene: TRBV6-6; abundance: .; j_gene: TRBJ2-3; d_gene: TRBD2; CDR3nt: TGTGCCAGCAGTTACGGGACTAGCGGGAGCACAGATACGCAGTATTTT; CDR3aa: CASSYGTSGSTDTQYF
v_gene: TRBV6-1; abundance: .; j_gene: TRBJ2-1; d_gene: TRBD2; CDR3nt: TGTGCCAGCAGTGAAGAGGTCTGGGTGGCGGGAGAGGGTTACAATGAGCAGTTCTTC; CDR3aa: CASSEEVWVAGEGYNEQFF
v_gene: TRBV4-3; abundance: few; j_gene: TRBJ2-1; d_gene: .; CDR3nt: TGCGCCAGCAGCCAGGGGGCTAACTCCTACAATGAGCAGTTCTTC; CDR3aa: CASSQGANSYNEQFF
v_gene: TRBV9; abundance: .; j_gene: TRBJ2-1; d_gene: .; CDR3nt: TGTGCCAGCAGCGCCCCTTTTGGACTGCCGACCTACAATGAGCAGTTCTTC; CDR3aa: CASSAPFGLPTYNEQFF
v_gene: TRBV7-9; abundance: .; j_gene: TRBJ2-2; d_gene: TRBD1; CDR3nt: TGTGCCAGCAGCTTACCCCCGGGGACAGGGGGAACCGGGGAGCTGTTTTTT; CDR3aa: CASSLPPGTGGTGELFF
v_gene: TRBV5-4; abundance: .; j_gene: TRBJ1-5; d_gene: .; CDR3nt: TGCGCCAGCAGCCAAGATGGCAATCAGCCCCAGCATTTT; CDR3aa: CASSQDGNQPQHF
v_gene: TRBV7-9; abundance: .; j_gene: TRBJ2-5; d_gene: TRBD2; CDR3nt: TGTGCCAGCAGTCCGGGCCTCCGGGGGGGGACCCAGTACTTC; CDR3aa: CASSPGLRGGTQYF
v_gene: TRBV5-1; abundance: .; j_gene: TRBJ2-3; d_gene: .; CDR3nt: TGCGCCAGCAGCTTGCAAGGGTATACGCAGTATTTT; CDR3aa: CASSLQGYTQYF
v_gene: TRBV7-9; abundance: .; j_gene: TRBJ2-7; d_gene: TRBD1; CDR3nt: TGTGCCAGCAGCTTAGCCCACAGGGGACCCTTCTCCTACGAGCAGTACTTC; CDR3aa: CASSLAHRGPFSYEQYF
v_gene: TRBV2; abundance: medium-sized; j_gene: TRBJ2-6; d_gene: .; CDR3nt: TGTGCCAGCAGTTTGTGGGGCTCTGGGGCCAACGTCCTGACTTTC; CDR3aa: CASSLWGSGANVLTF
v_gene: TRBV6-6; abundance: .; j_gene: TRBJ2-1; d_gene: TRBD2; CDR3nt: TGTGCCAGCAGCAGGAGCGGGGGGGTCAATGAGCAGTTCTTC; CDR3aa: CASSRSGGVNEQFF
v_gene: TRBV20-1; abundance: .; j_gene: TRBJ2-5; d_gene: .; CDR3nt: TGCAGTGCTAGCTTATTAGAGACCCAGTACTTC; CDR3aa: CSASLLETQYF
v_gene: TRBV6-5; abundance: .; j_gene: TRBJ2-3; d_gene: .; CDR3nt: TGTGCCAGCAGTTATCCAGATACGCAGTATTTT; CDR3aa: CASSYPDTQYF
v_gene: TRBV4-1; abundance: few; j_gene: TRBJ2-7; d_gene: TRBD1; CDR3nt: TGCGCCAGCAGCCAAGTAACAGGGGAATGGGAGCAGTACTTC; CDR3aa: CASSQVTGEWEQYF
v_gene: TRBV2; abundance: few; j_gene: TRBJ2-7; d_gene: TRBD1; CDR3nt: TGTGCCAGCAGTGGCACCCCGGGACAGGGCCTCTACGAGCAGTACTTC; CDR3aa: CASSGTPGQGLYEQYF
v_gene: TRBV18; abundance: .; j_gene: TRBJ1-5; d_gene: TRBD1; CDR3nt: TGTGCCAGCTCACCGGCGACAGGGGATCAGCCCCAGCATTTT; CDR3aa: CASSPATGDQPQHF
v_gene: TRBV5-6; abundance: medium-sized; j_gene: TRBJ2-7; d_gene: .; CDR3nt: TGTGCCAGCAGCCCAGCAGGTACCTATTACGAGCAGTACTTC; CDR3aa: CASSPAGTYYEQYF
v_gene: TRBV4-2; abundance: .; j_gene: TRBJ2-7; d_gene: .; CDR3nt: TGTGCCAGCAGCCAAGAATGGGGACGCTCCTACGAGCAGTACTTC; CDR3aa: CASSQEWGRSYEQYF
v_gene: TRBV5-4; abundance: few; j_gene: TRBJ1-2; d_gene: TRBD1; CDR3nt: TGTGCCAGCAGCCAAGATTGGCAGGGGGCCTATGGCTACACCTTC; CDR3aa: CASSQDWQGAYGYTF
v_gene: TRBV7-2; abundance: few; j_gene: TRBJ2-7; d_gene: TRBD1; CDR3nt: TGTGCCAGCAGCCGACAGGGGGCTAGGGACGAGCAGTACTTC; CDR3aa: CASSRQGARDEQYF
v_gene: TRBV7-5; abundance: .; j_gene: TRBJ1-5; d_gene: .; CDR3nt: TGTGCCAGAAGCTTTGGGGGTCAGCCCCAGCATTTT; CDR3aa: CARSFGGQPQHF
v_gene: TRBV7-3; abundance: few; j_gene: TRBJ2-7; d_gene: .; CDR3nt: TGTGCCAGCAGCTTAAGGAGCTTCGACTACGAGCAGTACTTC; CDR3aa: CASSLRSFDYEQYF
v_gene: TRBV10-3; abundance: .; j_gene: TRBJ2-7; d_gene: .; CDR3nt: TGTGCCATCAGTGTTTTTCGTGAGGGGGGTAGGTACGAGCAGTACTTC; CDR3aa: CAISVFREGGRYEQYF
v_gene: TRBV2; abundance: .; j_gene: TRBJ1-2; d_gene: TRBD1; CDR3nt: TGTGCCAGCAGCGACAGGGAAAACTATGGCTACACCTTC; CDR3aa: CASSDRENYGYTF
v_gene: TRBV5-4; abundance: few; j_gene: TRBJ2-7; d_gene: .; CDR3nt: TGTGCCAGCAGCTTCCTCTCCTACGAGCAGTACTTC; CDR3aa: CASSFLSYEQYF
v_gene: TRBV4-2; abundance: medium-sized; j_gene: TRBJ2-7; d_gene: TRBD2; CDR3nt: TGTGCCAGCTCGGGTTTTGGTAGCGGGAGTTTATCGAGGGAGCAGTACTTC; CDR3aa: CASSGFGSGSLSREQYF
v_gene: TRBV7-6; abundance: .; j_gene: TRBJ2-2; d_gene: .; CDR3nt: TGTGCCAGCAGCCCTACAGGAGCGAACACCCCGGAGCTGTTTTTT; CDR3aa: CASSPTGANTPELFF
v_gene: TRBV7-9; abundance: .; j_gene: TRBJ2-1; d_gene: .; CDR3nt: TGTGCCAGCAGCCACCGGGACCTCTATGAGCAGTTCTTC; CDR3aa: CASSHRDLYEQFF
v_gene: TRBV6-1; abundance: .; j_gene: TRBJ2-5; d_gene: .; CDR3nt: TGTGCCAGCAGTTATTTGGGGCGAGAGACCCAGTACTTC; CDR3aa: CASSYLGRETQYF
v_gene: TRBV4-1; abundance: .; j_gene: TRBJ2-2; d_gene: .; CDR3nt: TGCGCCAGCAGCCAAGTTATTTTCGGGGAGCTGTTTTTT; CDR3aa: CASSQVIFGELFF
v_gene: TRBV6-5; abundance: .; j_gene: TRBJ2-5; d_gene: .; CDR3nt: TGTGCCAGCAGTCCCGAGGGGTCGGGGGCCCAGTACTTC; CDR3aa: CASSPEGSGAQYF
v_gene: TRBV4-3; abundance: .; j_gene: TRBJ1-2; d_gene: TRBD1; CDR3nt: TGCGCCAGCAGCCACCGCCTGGGACAGGGCTACACCTTC; CDR3aa: CASSHRLGQGYTF
v_gene: TRBV19; abundance: .; j_gene: TRBJ2-1; d_gene: TRBD1; CDR3nt: TGTGCCGGCAGACAGGGGTTCCACAATGAGCAGTTCTTC; CDR3aa: CAGRQGFHNEQFF
v_gene: TRBV7-6; abundance: .; j_gene: TRBJ1-1; d_gene: TRBD1; CDR3nt: TGTGCCAGCAGCGCTCTGACAGGGTTGAACACTGAAGCTTTCTTT; CDR3aa: CASSALTGLNTEAFF
v_gene: TRBV5-1; abundance: .; j_gene: TRBJ2-1; d_gene: .; CDR3nt: TGCGCCAGCAGCTTGCGCCCTAGCGCCGATTCCTACAATGAGCAGTTCTTC; CDR3aa: CASSLRPSADSYNEQFF
v_gene: TRBV7-9; abundance: few; j_gene: TRBJ2-7; d_gene: TRBD2; CDR3nt: TGTGCCAGCAGCCTGACTAGCGGAAAGACCTACGAGCAGTACTTC; CDR3aa: CASSLTSGKTYEQYF
v_gene: TRBV19; abundance: .; j_gene: TRBJ2-2; d_gene: .; CDR3nt: TGTGCCAGTAGTATAGCTTCCTCAGGACTTAACACCGGGGAGCTGTTTTTT; CDR3aa: CASSIASSGLNTGELFF
v_gene: TRBV11-2; abundance: .; j_gene: TRBJ1-1; d_gene: .; CDR3nt: TGTGCCAGCAGCTTCCCCCGAGCCGGGCAAACTGAAGCTTTCTTT; CDR3aa: CASSFPRAGQTEAFF
v_gene: TRBV9; abundance: .; j_gene: TRBJ2-4; d_gene: .; CDR3nt: TGTGCCAGCAGCGTAGGAGTTTGGGTATCGGACATTCAGTACTTC; CDR3aa: CASSVGVWVSDIQYF
v_gene: TRBV4-1; abundance: .; j_gene: TRBJ1-4; d_gene: .; CDR3nt: TGCGCCAGCAGCCAAGTTGGGAATGAAAAACTGTTTTTT; CDR3aa: CASSQVGNEKLFF
v_gene: TRBV7-2; abundance: .; j_gene: TRBJ2-7; d_gene: .; CDR3nt: TGTGCCAGCCGCGTTGCCGGCGAGCAGTACTTC; CDR3aa: CASRVAGEQYF
v_gene: TRBV11-1; abundance: .; j_gene: TRBJ2-1; d_gene: TRBD2; CDR3nt: TGTGCCAGCAGCTTATACGTACTAGCGGGAGGCGATGAGCAGTTCTTC; CDR3aa: CASSLYVLAGGDEQFF
v_gene: TRBV7-9; abundance: medium-sized; j_gene: TRBJ2-7; d_gene: .; CDR3nt: TGTGCCAGCAGCTTAGAGGGACACACTCACGAGCAGTACTTC; CDR3aa: CASSLEGHTHEQYF
v_gene: TRBV2; abundance: .; j_gene: TRBJ2-2; d_gene: TRBD2; CDR3nt: TGTGCCAGCACGGGACTAGCGGGAGGCAGGGGCACCGGGGAGCTGTTTTTT; CDR3aa: CASTGLAGGRGTGELFF
v_gene: TRBV7-2; abundance: .; j_gene: TRBJ2-7; d_gene: .; CDR3nt: TGTGCCAGCAGCTTCGACTCCTACGAGCAGTACTTC; CDR3aa: CASSFDSYEQYF